The T cell receptor beta chain described here comes from a study of shared clonotypes between healthy human individuals. Study-level points and caveats: When naive CD4 clonotypes were compared across a handful of donors, around 4.6% were shared. Generally, naive subsets came out with larger estimated richness than memory subsets. The expectation was that sequencing depth would affect clonotype sharing among donors.

Healthy HIV-negative adults without recent acute infections or vaccinations served as donors. This CDR3 contains 15 residues. The germline CDR1 and CDR2 sequences are LNHDA and SQIVND (reference sequence). Deletions cut 6 bases from V and 4 bases from J, with 16 bases between. As regards this clone: Its target is not known.

The method was immunoSEQ multiplex PCR; TCRdb's version includes in-frame clones alone and lacks a portion of them. The repertoire includes hundreds of thousands of clones, 95% to 97% of them detected once, and around 0.32% sits in the top ten. V gene TRBV19 combines with J gene TRBJ1-3; possible D gene TRBD1, 5 bases. Material: memory CD8+ T cells sorted from blood. The subset: CD45RO+ cells pooled with CCR7-negative TemRA cells. The clonotype originates from a man aged 25-45 years in good health. The CDR3 nucleotides read TGTGCCAGTAGACTCGGGGGTCTGCGAGGAAACACCATATATTTT. This gives the protein CASRLGGLRGNTIYF.